This record concerns one T cell receptor (beta chain) sequence. Many counts were recorded for this clonotype. Its antigen has not been determined. The record has no base qualities; no much larger clone is one base away. The data derive from a study of T cell repertoires in cytomegalovirus infection (dated by TCRdb to about 2019). Concerning the study at large: Alongside well-studied HLA-B-restricted epitopes, the peptide stimulations were aimed at recently identified HLA-C-restricted CMV epitopes, whose presentation resists viral immunomodulation. The HLA type of each donor mattered for the analysis, because public TCR beta signatures pointed to carriage of CMV infection along with the matching HLA type. The full study reports these points: In the ex vivo response, HLA-C-restricted CMV-specific TCR beta clonotypes were dominant, and in two of eight donors the single most frequent clonotype came from this HLA-C-restricted group. Carriers of CMV infection plus the relevant HLA type were discriminated by the cumulative frequency of public TCR beta family members in the study cohort and in an independent 352-donor cohort.

V and J lose 2 bases and 5 bases, and a span of 12 bases separates them. The CDR3 contains 15 residues, cysteine and phenylalanine counted. The entry retains the CDR3 DNA only, 45 bases that are in frame from base 1. Reading the germline V gene gives CDR1 SGHVS and CDR2 FQNEAQ. The sequencer listed for this sample is Illumina HiSeq 1500. TCRdb applied fastp at Q25 and MiXCR to the public reads, then kept only in-frame beta chains. Identical CDR3 protein sequences are pooled into one entry, listed with their most common genes and DNA. The sample table lists hundreds of thousands of distinct CDR3 sequences, roughly 36% of them with a count of one. Roughly 20% of the sample goes to the ten largest clones. Interpreted using the paper, the treatment or condition label stands for: in vitro stimulation with specific CMV peptide epitopes to enrich CMV-specific T cells.

The chain is encoded by TRBV7-8 joined to TRBJ1-4; a tentative D match to TRBD1 spans 5 bases. This clonotype originated in a human donor in good health (CMV status not recorded). Some clones in this sample may be carry-over from other donors' samples. The input for sequencing was cultured PBMCs, taken from culture after CMV antigen stimulation. The CDR3 protein: CASSLSAGSNEKLFF. The nucleotide sequence reads as follows: TGTGCCAGCAGCTTATCGGCAGGGTCCAATGAAAAACTGTTTTTT.